This paragraph covers one TCR beta chain sequence. Antigen specificity is unknown. Data came from immunoSEQ multiplex PCR; TCRdb stores just in-frame clones and leaves some out. Of 300,000 to 400,000 clones listed, roughly 67% were seen once; the top ten hold approximately 6%. The entry originates in a study of cytotoxic CD8 clonotypes in ibrutinib-treated CLL. Overall study results and limits: Contraction or stability on treatment characterized the public clonotypes, which were uncommon. Researchers report that baseline clonality outpaced age-matched healthy donors and tracked circulating CD8+ T-cell counts.

J lost 2 bases, V lost 0 bases, and 2 bases had no gene match. The CDR3 length is 15 residues. In germline, CDR1 is SSHAT, CDR2 FNYEAQ (reference sequence). The chain couples TRBV7-7 to TRBJ2-5; 8 nucleotides match TRBD2. The source material was PBMCs, sampled after 36 months of ibrutinib treatment. The TCR originated in a human donor with chronic lymphocytic leukemia. The CDR3 nucleotides read TGTGCCAGCAGCTTAGCGCCGGGAGGGCAAGAGACCCAGTACTTC. As protein: CASSLAPGGQETQYF.